This T cell receptor (beta chain) was documented in a study of shared clonotypes between healthy human individuals. Study conclusions and caveats: Naive CD4 clonotypes overlapped across several donors at around 5%. Naive subsets typically showed greater estimated richness than memory subsets.

As originally analysed: ImmunoSEQ yielded junction-only sequences lacking quality scores, so filtering differed. The table came from immunoSEQ multiplex PCR; TCRdb's copy has only in-frame clones and leaves some out. D and trimming were read from the DNA, whereas the V and J calls and clone size are those reported in that table. This sample carries around 2,000,000 clones, more than 85% of them seen once, and the ten largest clones take over 1.5%. V lost 0 bases and J 5 bases, leaving 16 bases between the germline ends. The CDR3 runs 16 residues. Looked up from germline, CDR1 is LGHNA and CDR2 is YNFKEQ. In regard to this clone: The antigen remains unidentified.

It was CD45RO-negative cells, positively selected for CCR7, that made up naive CD8 cells, with terminally differentiated effector memory CD45RA+ cells excluded. This TCR was sampled from a man aged 18 to 30 in good health. Some clones in this sample may be carry-over from other donors' samples. The chain has TRBV4-2 and TRBJ2-5; D might be TRBD1 (6 bases). The sample comprised naive CD8+ T cells from PBMCs. The CDR3 region has the DNA TGTGCCAGCAGCCAAGATAGGGCAGGGGCACCGGAGACCCAGTACTTC. Encoded protein: CASSQDRAGAPETQYF.